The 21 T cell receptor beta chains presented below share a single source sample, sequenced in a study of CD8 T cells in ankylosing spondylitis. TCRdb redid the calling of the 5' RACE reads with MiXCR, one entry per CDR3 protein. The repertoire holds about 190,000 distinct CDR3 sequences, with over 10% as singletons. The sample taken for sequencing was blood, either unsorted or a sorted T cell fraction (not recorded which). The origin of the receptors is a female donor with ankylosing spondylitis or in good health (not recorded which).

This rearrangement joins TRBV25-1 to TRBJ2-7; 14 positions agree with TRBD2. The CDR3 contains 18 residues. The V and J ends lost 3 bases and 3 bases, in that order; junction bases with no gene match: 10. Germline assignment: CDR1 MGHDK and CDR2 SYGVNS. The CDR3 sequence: CASSDFPGLAGEGYEQYF. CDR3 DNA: TGTGCCAGCAGTGACTTTCCGGGACTAGCGGGAGAGGGCTACGAGCAGTACTTC.

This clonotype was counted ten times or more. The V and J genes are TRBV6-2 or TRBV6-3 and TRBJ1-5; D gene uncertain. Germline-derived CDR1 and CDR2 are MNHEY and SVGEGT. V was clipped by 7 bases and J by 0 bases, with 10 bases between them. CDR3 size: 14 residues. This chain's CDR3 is CASTNGYSNQPQHF. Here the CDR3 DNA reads TGTGCCAGCACCAACGGCTATAGCAATCAGCCCCAGCATTTT.

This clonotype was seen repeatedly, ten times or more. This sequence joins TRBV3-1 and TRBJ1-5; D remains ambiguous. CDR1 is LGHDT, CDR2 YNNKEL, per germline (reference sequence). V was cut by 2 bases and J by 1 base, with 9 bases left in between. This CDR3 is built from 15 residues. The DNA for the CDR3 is TGTGCCAGCAGCCAAATATCGGGGAGCAATCAGCCCCAGCATTTT. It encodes CASSQISGSNQPQHF.

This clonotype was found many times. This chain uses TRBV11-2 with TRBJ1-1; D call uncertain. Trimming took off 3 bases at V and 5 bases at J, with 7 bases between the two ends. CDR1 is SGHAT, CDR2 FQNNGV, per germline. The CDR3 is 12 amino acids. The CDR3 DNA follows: TGTGCCAGCAGCTTCACGGGAACTGAAGCTTTCTTT. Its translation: CASSFTGTEAFF.

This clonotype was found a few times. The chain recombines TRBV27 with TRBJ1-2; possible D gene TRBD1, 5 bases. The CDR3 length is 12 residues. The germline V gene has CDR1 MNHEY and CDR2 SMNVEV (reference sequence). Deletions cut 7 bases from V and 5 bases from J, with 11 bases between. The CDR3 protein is CASKGLGYGYTF. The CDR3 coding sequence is TGTGCCAGCAAGGGGCTCGGGTATGGCTACACCTTC.

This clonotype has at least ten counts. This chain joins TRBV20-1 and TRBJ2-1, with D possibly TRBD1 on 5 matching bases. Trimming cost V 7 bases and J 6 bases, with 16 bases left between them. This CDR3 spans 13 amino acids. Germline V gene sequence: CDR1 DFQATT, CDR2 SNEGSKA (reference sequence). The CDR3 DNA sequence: TGCAGTGTTCGGCGCTCTGGGGCCAATGAGCAGTTCTTC. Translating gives CSVRRSGANEQFF.

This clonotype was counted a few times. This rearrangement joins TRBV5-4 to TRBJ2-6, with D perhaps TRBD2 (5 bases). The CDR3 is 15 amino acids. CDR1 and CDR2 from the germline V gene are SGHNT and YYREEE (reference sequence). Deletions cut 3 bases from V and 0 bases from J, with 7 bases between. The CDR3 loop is CASSSEGSGANVLTF. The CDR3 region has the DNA TGTGCCAGCAGCTCTGAGGGCTCTGGGGCCAACGTCCTGACTTTC.

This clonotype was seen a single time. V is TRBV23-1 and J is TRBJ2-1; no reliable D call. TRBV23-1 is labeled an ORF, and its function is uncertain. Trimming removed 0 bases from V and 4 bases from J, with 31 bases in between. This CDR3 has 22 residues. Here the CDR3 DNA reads TGCGCCAGCAGTCAATCCGCGAACGGAACGCCGCCTCTAGACGGGTCTTACAATGAGCAGTTCTTC. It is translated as CASSQSANGTPPLDGSYNEQFF.

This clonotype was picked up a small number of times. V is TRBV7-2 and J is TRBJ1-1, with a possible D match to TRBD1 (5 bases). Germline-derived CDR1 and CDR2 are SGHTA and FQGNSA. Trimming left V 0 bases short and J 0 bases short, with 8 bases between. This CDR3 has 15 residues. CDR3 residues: CASSLAGVVNTEAFF. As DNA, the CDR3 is TGTGCCAGCAGCTTAGCGGGGGTCGTGAACACTGAAGCTTTCTTT. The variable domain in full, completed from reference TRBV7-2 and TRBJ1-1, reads GAGVSQSPSNKVTEKGKDVELRCDPISGHTALYWYRQSLGQGLEFLIYFQGNSAPDKSGLPSDRFSAERTGGSVSTLTIQRTQQEDSAVYLCASSLAGVVNTEAFFGQGTRLTVV.

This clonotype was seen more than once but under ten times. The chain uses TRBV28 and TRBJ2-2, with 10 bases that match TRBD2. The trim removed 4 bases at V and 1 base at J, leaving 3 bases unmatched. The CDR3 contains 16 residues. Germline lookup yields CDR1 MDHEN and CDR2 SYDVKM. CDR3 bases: TGTGCCAGCAGTTGGAGCGGGAGGGAGAACACCGGGGAGCTGTTTTTT. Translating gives CASSWSGRENTGELFF.

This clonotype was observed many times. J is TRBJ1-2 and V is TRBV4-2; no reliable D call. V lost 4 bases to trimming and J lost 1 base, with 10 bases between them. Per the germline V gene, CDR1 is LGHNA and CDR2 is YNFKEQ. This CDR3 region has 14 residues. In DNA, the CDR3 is TGTGCCAGCAGCCCCCTTGAGGGTAACTATGGCTACACCTTC. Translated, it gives CASSPLEGNYGYTF.

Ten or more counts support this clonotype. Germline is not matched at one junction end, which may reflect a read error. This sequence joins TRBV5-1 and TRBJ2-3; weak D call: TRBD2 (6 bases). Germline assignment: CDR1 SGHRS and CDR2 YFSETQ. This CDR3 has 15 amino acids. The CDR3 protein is CASGFRGLGTDTQYF. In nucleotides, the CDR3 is TGCGCCAGCGGCTTTCGGGGGTTAGGCACAGATACGCAGTATTTT.

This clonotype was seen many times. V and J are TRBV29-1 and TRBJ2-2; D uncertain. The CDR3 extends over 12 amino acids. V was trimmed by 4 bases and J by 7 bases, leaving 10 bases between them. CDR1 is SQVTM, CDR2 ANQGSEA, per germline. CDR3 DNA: TGCAGCGTTGTCGCACACAGCGGGGAGCTGTTTTTT. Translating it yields CSVVAHSGELFF.

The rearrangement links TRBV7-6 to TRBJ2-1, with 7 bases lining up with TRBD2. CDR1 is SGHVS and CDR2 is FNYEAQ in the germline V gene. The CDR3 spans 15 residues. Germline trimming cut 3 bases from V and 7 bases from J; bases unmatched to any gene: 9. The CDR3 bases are TGTGCCAGCAGCTTGGTCAAGCGGGATCGGAATGAGCAGTTCTTC. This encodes CASSLVKRDRNEQFF.

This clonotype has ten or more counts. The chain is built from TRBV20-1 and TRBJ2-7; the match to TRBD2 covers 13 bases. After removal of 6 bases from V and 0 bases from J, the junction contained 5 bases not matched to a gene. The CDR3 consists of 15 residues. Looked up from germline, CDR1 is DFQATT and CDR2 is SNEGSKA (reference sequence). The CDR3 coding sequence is TGCAGTGCGACCACTAGCGGGAGGGCCTCCTACGAGCAGTACTTC. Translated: CSATTSGRASYEQYF.

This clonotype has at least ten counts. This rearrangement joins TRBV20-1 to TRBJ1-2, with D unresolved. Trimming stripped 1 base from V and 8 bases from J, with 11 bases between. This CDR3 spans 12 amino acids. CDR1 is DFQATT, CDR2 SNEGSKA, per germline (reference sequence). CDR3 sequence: CSARGVGVGYTF. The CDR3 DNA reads TGCAGTGCTAGAGGGGTCGGTGTGGGCTACACCTTC.

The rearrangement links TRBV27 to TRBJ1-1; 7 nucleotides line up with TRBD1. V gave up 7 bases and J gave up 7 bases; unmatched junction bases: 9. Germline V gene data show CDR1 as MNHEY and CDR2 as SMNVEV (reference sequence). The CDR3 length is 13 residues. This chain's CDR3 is CASTPQDRDEAFF. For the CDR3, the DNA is TGTGCCAGCACCCCACAAGACAGGGATGAAGCTTTCTTT.

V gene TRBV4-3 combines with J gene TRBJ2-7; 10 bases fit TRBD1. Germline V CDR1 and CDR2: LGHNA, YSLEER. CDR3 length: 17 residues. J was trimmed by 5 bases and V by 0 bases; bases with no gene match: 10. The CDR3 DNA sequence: TGCGCCAGCAGCCAAGAACCCAGGACAGGGGGGGGAAACGAGCAGTACTTC. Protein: CASSQEPRTGGGNEQYF.

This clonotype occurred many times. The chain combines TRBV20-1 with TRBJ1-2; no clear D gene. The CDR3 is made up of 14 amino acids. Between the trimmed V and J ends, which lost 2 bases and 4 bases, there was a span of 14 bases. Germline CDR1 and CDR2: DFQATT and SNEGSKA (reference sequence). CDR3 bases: TGCAGTGCTAGACGACACGATTCCCTCTATGGCTACACCTTC. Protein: CSARRHDSLYGYTF.

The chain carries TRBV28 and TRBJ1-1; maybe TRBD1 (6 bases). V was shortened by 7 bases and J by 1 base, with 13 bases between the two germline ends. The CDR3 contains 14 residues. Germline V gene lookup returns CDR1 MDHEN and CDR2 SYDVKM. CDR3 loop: CASNNRVENTEAFF. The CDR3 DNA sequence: TGTGCCAGCAATAACAGGGTTGAGAACACTGAAGCTTTCTTT.

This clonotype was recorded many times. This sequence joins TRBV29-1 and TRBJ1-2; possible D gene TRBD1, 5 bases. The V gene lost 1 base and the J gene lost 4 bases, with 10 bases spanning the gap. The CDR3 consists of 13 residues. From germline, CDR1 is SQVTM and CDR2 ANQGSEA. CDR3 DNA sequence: TGCAGCGTTGAAGCCAGGGAGCCCTATGGCTACACCTTC. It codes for CSVEAREPYGYTF.